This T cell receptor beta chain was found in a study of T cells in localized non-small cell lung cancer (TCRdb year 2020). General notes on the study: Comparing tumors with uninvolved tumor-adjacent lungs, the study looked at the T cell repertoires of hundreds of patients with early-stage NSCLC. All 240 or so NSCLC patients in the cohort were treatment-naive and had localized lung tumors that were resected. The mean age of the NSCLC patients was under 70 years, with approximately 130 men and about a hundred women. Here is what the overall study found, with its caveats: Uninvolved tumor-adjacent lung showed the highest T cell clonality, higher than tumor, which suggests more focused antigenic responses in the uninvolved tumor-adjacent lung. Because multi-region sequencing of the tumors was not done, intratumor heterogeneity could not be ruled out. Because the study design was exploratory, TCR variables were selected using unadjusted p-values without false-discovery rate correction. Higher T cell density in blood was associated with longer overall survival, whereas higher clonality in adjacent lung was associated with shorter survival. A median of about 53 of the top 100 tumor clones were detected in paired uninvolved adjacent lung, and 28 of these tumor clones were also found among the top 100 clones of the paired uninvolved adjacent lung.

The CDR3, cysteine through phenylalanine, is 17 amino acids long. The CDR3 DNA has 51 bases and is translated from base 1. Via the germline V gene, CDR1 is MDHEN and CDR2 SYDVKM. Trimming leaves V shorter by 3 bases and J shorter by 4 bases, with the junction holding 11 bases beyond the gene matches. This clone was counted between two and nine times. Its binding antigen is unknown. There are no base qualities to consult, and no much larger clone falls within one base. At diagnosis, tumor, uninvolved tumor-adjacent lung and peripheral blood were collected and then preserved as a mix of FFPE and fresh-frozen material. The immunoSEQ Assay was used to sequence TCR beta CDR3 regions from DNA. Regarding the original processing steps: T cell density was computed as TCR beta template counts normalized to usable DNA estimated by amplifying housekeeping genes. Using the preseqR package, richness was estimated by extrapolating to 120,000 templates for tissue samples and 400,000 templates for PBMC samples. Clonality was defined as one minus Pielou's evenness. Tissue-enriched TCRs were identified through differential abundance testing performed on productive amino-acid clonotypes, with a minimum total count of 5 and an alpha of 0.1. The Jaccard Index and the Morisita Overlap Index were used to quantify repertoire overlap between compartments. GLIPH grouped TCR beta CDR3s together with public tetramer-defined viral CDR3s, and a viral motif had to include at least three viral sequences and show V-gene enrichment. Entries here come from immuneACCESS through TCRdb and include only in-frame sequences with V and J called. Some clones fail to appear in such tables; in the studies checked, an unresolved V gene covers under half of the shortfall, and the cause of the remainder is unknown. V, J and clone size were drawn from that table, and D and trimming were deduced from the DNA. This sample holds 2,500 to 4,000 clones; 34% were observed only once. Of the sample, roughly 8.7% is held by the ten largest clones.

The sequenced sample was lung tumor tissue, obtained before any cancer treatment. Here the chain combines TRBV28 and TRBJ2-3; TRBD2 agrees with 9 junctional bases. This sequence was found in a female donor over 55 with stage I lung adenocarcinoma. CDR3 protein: CASSFYLAGSLADTQYF. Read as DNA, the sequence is TGTGCCAGCAGTTTCTACCTAGCGGGATCTCTCGCAGATACGCAGTATTTT. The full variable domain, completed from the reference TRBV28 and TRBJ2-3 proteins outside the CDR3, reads DVKVTQSSRYLVKRTGEKVFLECVQDMDHENMFWYRQDPGLGLRLIYFSYDVKMKEKGDIPEGYSVSREKKERFSLILESASTNQTSMYLCASSFYLAGSLADTQYFGPGTRLTVL.